This T cell receptor beta chain derives from a study of shared clonotypes between healthy human individuals. The wider study: Those who served as donors were a couple of women and a few men between the ages of 18 and 49. Researchers assigned three CD4 naive, three CD4 memory, two CD8 naive and one CD8 memory plate to each donor.

Genomic DNA belonging to each subset was distributed in equal measure over several immunoSEQ plates. The method was immunoSEQ multiplex PCR; TCRdb's version includes in-frame clones alone and lacks a portion of them. The profile shows about 1.5 million clones, roughly 96% of them singletons. The study's findings and limits: Shared clonotypes: about 4.6% naive CD4, about 3.5% naive CD8, less than 2.5% memory CD4, 0.4% to 0.5% memory CD8.

V shed 6 bases and J shed 0 bases, with 11 bases lying between them. The CDR3 is 15 residues long. The V gene's germline CDR1 is MNHEY and CDR2 SVGAGI. To note about this clone: The antigen is undetermined.

The specimen was naive CD4+ T cells sorted from blood. This sample's subset: CD45RA+ positively selected. The sequence was obtained from a man between 25 and 39 years old in good health. The V call is TRBV6-5, the J call TRBJ2-2; possible D gene TRBD1, 5 bases. CDR3 bases: TGTGCCAGCAGCTACAGGATTACGAACACCGGGGAGCTGTTTTTT. The encoded protein is CASSYRITNTGELFF.